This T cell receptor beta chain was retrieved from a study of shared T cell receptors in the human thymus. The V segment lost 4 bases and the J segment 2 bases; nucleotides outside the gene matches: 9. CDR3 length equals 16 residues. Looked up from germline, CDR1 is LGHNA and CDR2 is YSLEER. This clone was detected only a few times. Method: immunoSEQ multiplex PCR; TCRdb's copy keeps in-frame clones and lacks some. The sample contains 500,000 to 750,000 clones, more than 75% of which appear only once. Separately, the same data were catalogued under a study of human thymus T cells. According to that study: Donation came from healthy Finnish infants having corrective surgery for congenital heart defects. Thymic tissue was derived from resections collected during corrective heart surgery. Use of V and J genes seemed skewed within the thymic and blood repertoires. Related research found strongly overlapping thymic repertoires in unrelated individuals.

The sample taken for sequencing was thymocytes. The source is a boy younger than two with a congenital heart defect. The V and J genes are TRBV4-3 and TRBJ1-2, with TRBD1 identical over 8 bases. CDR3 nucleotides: TGCGCCAGCAGCCGATCCGTTAGGACAGGGAACTATGGCTACACCTTC. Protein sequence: CASSRSVRTGNYGYTF.